This entry describes one T cell receptor (beta chain). In the original analysis: From reference gene primer amplification, estimates of nucleated cell counts were derived. Sequencing was performed with immunoSEQ multiplex PCR; in TCRdb, only in-frame clones are kept and a portion is missing. Clone size and V and J calls were adopted from that table, with D and trimming inferred from the DNA. The sample lists 270,000 or so clones, more than 80% occurring once. Germline CDR1 reads WSHSY; CDR2 reads SAAADI. Trimming at V came to 4 bases and at J to 4 bases, leaving 3 bases not matched to a gene. The CDR3 spans 14 residues. The sample comes from a study of blood T cell repertoires in COVID-19. In the study overall: Some COVID-19 samples were acute and others convalescent; all came from the United States, Italy and Spain. PBMCs, B-cell-depleted T cells, or T cells provided the cDNA or gDNA that made up the material.

Material for sequencing was peripheral blood. The sequence was obtained from a woman in her twenties or thirties with active or convalescent COVID-19. The rearrangement links TRBV10-2 to TRBJ1-2, with 10 bases aligning to TRBD1. CDR3 loop: CASSGTGGFYGYTF. CDR3 bases: TGCGCCAGCAGTGGGACAGGGGGTTTCTATGGCTACACCTTC.